What follows are 29 T cell receptor beta chains derived from one specimen sequenced in a study of blood T cell repertoires in COVID-19. The table came from immunoSEQ multiplex PCR; TCRdb's copy has only in-frame clones and leaves some out. The profile shows more than 80,000 clones, 70% to 80% of them singletons. The sample was peripheral blood. The source of these receptors is a human donor in a cohort sampled during active COVID-19.

The chain employs TRBV6-1 and TRBJ2-7; the D gene is possibly TRBD2 (6 bases). V dropped 1 base and J dropped 4 bases, with 11 bases sitting between them. This CDR3 has 14 amino acids. CDR1 MNHNS and CDR2 SASEGT come from the germline V gene. Here the CDR3 reads CASSEVAGRYEQYF. CDR3 coding DNA: TGTGCCAGCAGTGAAGTGGCAGGGAGGTACGAGCAGTACTTC.

This clone occurred a few times. This sequence joins TRBV19 and TRBJ2-7; 9 nucleotides align to TRBD2. Germline trimming cut 5 bases from V and 6 bases from J; bases unmatched to any gene: 11. Germline assignment: CDR1 LNHDA and CDR2 SQIVND (reference sequence). The CDR3 is 15 amino acids. This chain's CDR3 is CASSPDSGGIFEQYF. The CDR3 bases are TGTGCCAGTAGTCCAGATAGCGGGGGTATTTTCGAGCAGTACTTC. Complete variable domain (other parts from reference TRBV19 and TRBJ2-7): DGGITQSPKYLFRKEGQNVTLSCEQNLNHDAMYWYRQDPGQGLRLIYYSQIVNDFQKGDIAEGYSVSREKKESFPLTVTSAQKNPTAFYLCASSPDSGGIFEQYFGPGTRLTVT.

Here the CDR3 DNA reads TGTGCCATCAGGGATTCTAGCGGGGGAAAGTATGAGCAGTTCTTC. Translated, it gives CAIRDSSGGKYEQFF. The chain has TRBV10-3 and TRBJ2-1, with 10 bases matching TRBD2. Germline CDR1 reads ENHRY; CDR2 reads SYGVKD. J gave up 8 bases and V 6 bases, and 10 bases lay outside the gene matches. The CDR3 consists of 15 residues.

The chain links TRBV28 to TRBJ1-1; 9 bases are a match to TRBD1. V was clipped by 2 bases and J by 7 bases; unmatched bases: 14. Per germline, CDR1 MDHEN and CDR2 SYDVKM. The CDR3 runs 17 residues. The CDR3 nucleotides read TGTGCCAGCAGTTTAGGTCTCGGGCCCGGGACAGGGAGTGAAGCTTTCTTT. It encodes CASSLGLGPGTGSEAFF.

The chain has TRBV5-6 and TRBJ1-2, with 7 bases lining up with TRBD1. The ends lost 4 bases at V and 4 bases at J; junction bases unmatched: 13. The germline CDR1 and CDR2 sequences are SGHDT and YYEEEE. The CDR3 totals 16 residues. CDR3 sequence reads: CASSLWTGYTSYGYTF. The CDR3, as DNA: TGTGCCAGCAGCCTTTGGACAGGCTACACCTCCTATGGCTACACCTTC. The whole variable domain, remainder taken from reference TRBV5-6 and TRBJ1-2, is DAGVTQSPTHLIKTRGQQVTLRCSPKSGHDTVSWYQQALGQGPQFIFQYYEEEERQRGNFPDRFSGHQFPNYSSELNVNALLLGDSALYLCASSLWTGYTSYGYTFGSGTRLTVV.

The V call is TRBV28, the J call TRBJ2-7, with D possibly TRBD1 on 5 matching bases. Trimming removed 1 base from V and 0 bases from J, with 7 bases in between. The length of the CDR3 is 14 residues. CDR1 and CDR2 from the germline V gene are MDHEN and SYDVKM. CDR3 residues: CASSLSQGSYEQYF. The CDR3 nucleotides read TGTGCCAGCAGTTTATCCCAGGGCTCCTACGAGCAGTACTTC.

The CDR3 nucleotides read TGTGCCAGCAGTGAAGCCGGACAGCTCTATGGCTACACCTTC. It yields the protein CASSEAGQLYGYTF. The chain carries TRBV2 and TRBJ1-2; the D gene is possibly TRBD1 (6 bases). From germline, CDR1 is SNHLY and CDR2 FYNNEI. Trimming took off 0 bases at V and 4 bases at J, with 9 bases between the two ends. The CDR3 length is 14 residues.

J is TRBJ2-5 and V is TRBV6-1, with 12 bases matching TRBD1. From germline, CDR1 is MNHNS and CDR2 SASEGT. The V segment lost 3 bases and the J segment 4 bases; nucleotides outside the gene matches: 6. The CDR3 runs 16 residues. Written as DNA, the CDR3 is TGTGCCAGCAGTGACACCGGGACAGGGGGCTTAGAGACCCAGTACTTC. This codes for CASSDTGTGGLETQYF.

This clone was picked up one time. This chain links TRBV9 with TRBJ2-4; TRBD1 might be the D (6 bases). Germline V gene lookup returns CDR1 SGDLS and CDR2 YYNGEE. This CDR3 is built from 12 residues. The CDR3 DNA reads as TGTGTGTGTTGGGGGCTGGGTGACATTCAGTACTTC. Translating gives CVCWGLGDIQYF.

This chain links TRBV30 with TRBJ2-5, with unresolved D. The germline CDR1 and CDR2 sequences are GTSNPN and SVGIG (reference sequence). The CDR3 has 11 residues. Between the trimmed V and J ends, which lost 7 bases and 4 bases, there was a span of 10 bases. CDR3 in amino acids: CASTAGETQYF. CDR3 DNA: TGTGCCTCCACGGCAGGAGAGACCCAGTACTTC.

The chain employs TRBV19 and TRBJ1-5; 9 nucleotides align to TRBD1. In germline, CDR1 is LNHDA, CDR2 SQIVND (reference sequence). V lost 10 bases, J lost 1 base, and 14 bases stayed unmatched. The CDR3 spans 17 residues. CDR3 amino acids: CATTVLGTGWSNQPQHF. The CDR3 coding sequence is TGTGCCACCACAGTCCTGGGGACAGGGTGGAGCAATCAGCCCCAGCATTTT.

J is TRBJ1-5 and V is TRBV2; D not certain. Trimming stripped 2 bases from V and 7 bases from J, with 12 bases between. The CDR3 spans 14 residues. Germline V gene data show CDR1 as SNHLY and CDR2 as FYNNEI. DNA of the CDR3: TGTGCCAGCAGTGAAATATCCGGTTCACAGCCCCAGCATTTT. Its protein product is CASSEISGSQPQHF.

The J gene is TRBJ2-2, the V gene TRBV19; 8 bases agree with TRBD2. V dropped 8 bases and J dropped 11; count of bases not matched to a gene: 7. CDR3 length equals 12 residues. Germline assignment: CDR1 LNHDA and CDR2 SQIVND (reference sequence). This CDR3 is CASSTGGRELFF. In nucleotides, the CDR3 is TGTGCCAGTTCTACGGGGGGGAGAGAGCTGTTTTTT.

V is TRBV7-2 and J is TRBJ2-3, with D unresolved. Germline V gives CDR1 SGHTA, CDR2 FQGNSA. The CDR3 consists of 15 residues. With 5 bases removed from V and 1 base from J, the gap between germline ends came to 13 bases. The CDR3 sequence: CASSKKSAGTDTQYF. The CDR3 DNA is TGTGCCAGCAGCAAGAAATCGGCGGGCACAGATACGCAGTATTTT.

This rearrangement joins TRBV9 to TRBJ1-2; 9 bases fit TRBD1. The ends lost 4 bases at V and 0 bases at J; junction bases unmatched: 4. Looked up from germline, CDR1 is SGDLS and CDR2 is YYNGEE. This CDR3 comprises 15 residues. The DNA for the CDR3 is TGTGCCAGCAGCATGACAGGGGGGACTAACTATGGCTACACCTTC. Translated: CASSMTGGTNYGYTF. Filled out from reference TRBV9 and TRBJ1-2, the complete variable domain reads DSGVTQTPKHLITATGQRVTLRCSPRSGDLSVYWYQQSLDQGLQFLIQYYNGEERAKGNILERFSAQQFPDLHSELNLSSLELGDSALYFCASSMTGGTNYGYTFGSGTRLTVV.

The chain recombines TRBV6-5 with TRBJ2-7, with 7 bases identical to TRBD2. V trimming: 2 bases; J trimming: 2 bases; junction bases outside the gene matches: 3. Germline-derived CDR1 and CDR2 are MNHEY and SVGAGI. This CDR3 has 14 residues. CDR3 DNA: TGTGCCAGCAGTTACAAAGCGGGAACCTACGAGCAGTACTTC. Its protein is CASSYKAGTYEQYF.

The chain carries TRBV11-2 and TRBJ2-1; 9 bases line up with TRBD2. The CDR3 extends over 17 amino acids. In germline, CDR1 is SGHAT, CDR2 FQNNGV. J lost 0 bases, V lost 5 bases, and 8 bases had no gene match. The DNA for the CDR3 is TGTGCCAGCAGCCCCCGGACTAGCGCCAACTCCTACAATGAGCAGTTCTTC. Its protein is CASSPRTSANSYNEQFF.

The chain links TRBV29-1 to TRBJ1-6, with no clear D. Germline lookup yields CDR1 SQVTM and CDR2 ANQGSEA. Trimming cost V 5 bases and J 6 bases, with 11 bases left between them. This CDR3 has 13 amino acids. Here the CDR3 reads CSVLEGGNSPLHF. The CDR3 nucleotides read TGCAGCGTTTTAGAGGGAGGTAATTCACCCCTCCACTTT.

V and J are TRBV19 and TRBJ1-4; D is possibly TRBD1 (5 bases). This CDR3 spans 14 amino acids. CDR1 LNHDA and CDR2 SQIVND come from the germline V gene (reference sequence). The germline V and J ends were trimmed by 9 bases and 4 bases, with 15 bases remaining between them. The chain's CDR3 is CASRPGLLNEKLFF. CDR3 in DNA: TGTGCCAGCAGACCGGGACTCCTTAATGAAAAACTGTTTTTT.

V and J are TRBV5-4 and TRBJ1-1, with D possibly being TRBD1 (5 bases). Germline V gene lookup returns CDR1 SGHNT and CDR2 YYREEE (reference sequence). CDR3 length: 16 residues. Trimming took 1 base from V and 1 from J, leaving 14 bases between them. CDR3 loop: CASSLSPGQENTEAFF. The DNA for the CDR3 is TGTGCCAGCAGCTTGTCGCCCGGACAAGAGAACACTGAAGCTTTCTTT.

The chain employs TRBV30 and TRBJ1-3; D is unclear. Trimming removed 1 base from V and 2 bases from J, with 9 bases in between. The CDR3 is 14 residues long. CDR1 and CDR2 (germline): GTSNPN, SVGIG (reference sequence). DNA of the CDR3: TGTGCCTGGAGTGAGTCGGGGACTGGAAACACCATATATTTT. Protein product: CAWSESGTGNTIYF.

V gene TRBV4-2 combines with J gene TRBJ1-5; D is perhaps TRBD1 (5 bases). Between the trimmed V and J ends, which lost 0 bases and 0 bases, there was a span of 12 bases. Germline CDR1 reads LGHNA; CDR2 reads YNFKEQ. The CDR3 is 17 residues long. The CDR3 DNA reads TGTGCCAGCAGCCAAGATGGGGCGGACTATAGCAATCAGCCCCAGCATTTT. Its protein product is CASSQDGADYSNQPQHF.

V gene TRBV18 combines with J gene TRBJ1-1; D perhaps matches TRBD1 (6 bases). CDR1 is KGHSH and CDR2 is LQKENI in the germline V gene. The CDR3 totals 14 residues. The V end lost 2 bases, the J end lost 4 bases, and 11 bases lay between the germline ends. The CDR3 DNA is TGTGCCAGCTCACCAGGACAGTGGGGCACTGAAGCTTTCTTT. Residues: CASSPGQWGTEAFF.

This chain uses TRBV30 with TRBJ1-2; TRBD1 might be the D (5 bases). V lost 4 bases, J lost 3 bases, and 18 bases lay in between. Germline CDR1 and CDR2: GTSNPN and SVGIG (reference sequence). The CDR3 has 15 residues. CDR3 amino acids: CAWTRGDGGYYGYTF. The CDR3 DNA reads as TGTGCCTGGACCCGGGGGGACGGAGGTTACTATGGCTACACCTTC. Variable domain in full (rest from reference TRBV30 and TRBJ1-2): SQTIHQWPATLVQPVGSPLSLECTVEGTSNPNLYWYRQAAGRGLQLLFYSVGIGQISSEVPQNLSASRPQDRQFILSSKKLLLSDSGFYLCAWTRGDGGYYGYTFGSGTRLTVV.

The chain uses TRBV5-1 and TRBJ2-5; TRBD1 matches at 7 bases. The J segment lost 4 bases and the V segment lost 4 bases, leaving 22 bases of the junction unmatched. Germline CDR1 and CDR2: SGHRS and YFSETQ. The CDR3 spans 19 residues. The CDR3 DNA reads TGCGCCAGCAGCCCCGAGAGGGGGCCGTCGGGGTCCCCGAGAGAGACCCAGTACTTC. The encoded protein is CASSPERGPSGSPRETQYF.

V and J are TRBV6-4 and TRBJ1-3; 11 bases fit TRBD1. The CDR3 sequence is 18 residues long. V was pared by 5 bases and J by 8 bases, with 17 bases of the junction left unmatched. Germline V gene data show CDR1 as MRHNA and CDR2 as SNTAGT. CDR3 region: CASSLKPGTGGFEDTIYF. The CDR3 DNA follows: TGTGCCAGCAGTCTAAAACCCGGGACAGGGGGTTTTGAGGACACCATATATTTT.

The rearrangement uses TRBV9 and TRBJ2-2; maybe TRBD2 (6 bases). The CDR3 consists of 14 residues. Germline loops: CDR1 SGDLS, CDR2 YYNGEE. Trimming removed 2 bases at V and 6 bases at J, with 11 bases between. DNA for the CDR3: TGTGCCAGCAGCGTCGGGGGTATCGCCGGGGAGCTGTTTTTT. It translates to CASSVGGIAGELFF.

This sequence joins TRBV13 and TRBJ2-7; D is perhaps TRBD1 (6 bases). This CDR3 contains 14 residues. V gave up 5 bases and J gave up 3 bases, with 14 bases separating them. Germline V gene lookup returns CDR1 PRHDT and CDR2 FYEKMQ (reference sequence). CDR3 sequence: CASSRQASLYEQYF. The DNA for the CDR3 is TGTGCCAGCAGCCGACAGGCTAGCCTCTACGAGCAGTACTTC.

This chain links TRBV9 with TRBJ2-1; TRBD1 matches at 7 bases. J lost 3 bases, V lost 3 bases, and 12 bases had no gene match. The CDR3 length is 17 residues. Germline-derived CDR1 and CDR2 are SGDLS and YYNGEE. This CDR3 is CASSASEGAGNYNEQFF. The CDR3 nucleotides read TGTGCCAGCAGCGCGAGCGAGGGGGCAGGGAACTACAATGAGCAGTTCTTC.